This T cell receptor beta chain emerged from a study of blood T cell repertoires in COVID-19. Study context: Nucleic acid was either cDNA or gDNA, and it came from T cells, B-cell-depleted T cells, or PBMCs.

CDR3 size: 14 residues. V gave up 5 bases and J gave up 4 bases; unmatched junction bases: 8. CDR1 and CDR2 from the germline V gene are SGHRS and YFSETQ. Authors' analysis steps: The assay estimated nucleated cells by amplifying reference gene primers. Assay: immunoSEQ multiplex PCR; the TCRdb copy retains only in-frame clones and omits some. V and J calls and clone size come straight from that table; D and trimming were deduced from the DNA. The table lists approximately 300,000 clones, almost 90% of them singletons. This chain links TRBV5-1 with TRBJ1-1; 7 bases are a match to TRBD1. The source of this sequence is a woman aged 30 to 39 with COVID-19, enrolled during active disease. Sample: peripheral blood. CDR3 bases: TGCGCCAGCAGGGAGGCCAGGGGGAGCACTGAAGCTTTCTTT. This gives the protein CASREARGSTEAFF.